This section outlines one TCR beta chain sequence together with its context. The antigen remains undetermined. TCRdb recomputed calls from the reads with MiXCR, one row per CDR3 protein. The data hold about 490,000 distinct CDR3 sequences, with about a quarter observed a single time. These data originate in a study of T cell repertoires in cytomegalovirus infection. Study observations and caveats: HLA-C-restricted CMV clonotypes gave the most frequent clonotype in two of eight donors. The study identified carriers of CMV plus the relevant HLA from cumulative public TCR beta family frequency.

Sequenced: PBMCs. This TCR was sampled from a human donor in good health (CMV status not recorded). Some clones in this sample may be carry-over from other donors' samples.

The CDR3 nucleotides are TGTGCCAGCAGCCCATGGGACAGAGCTGGTGAAAAACTGTTTTTT. Translation gives CASSPWDRAGEKLFF. The chain joins TRBV11-2 to TRBJ1-4; 7 bases align to TRBD1. The CDR3 is 15 amino acids. J gave up 7 bases and V 5 bases, and 10 bases lay outside the gene matches. Germline CDR1 reads SGHAT; CDR2 reads FQNNGV. Variable domain in full (rest from reference TRBV11-2 and TRBJ1-4): EAGVAQSPRYKIIEKRQSVAFWCNPISGHATLYWYQQILGQGPKLLIQFQNNGVVDDSQLPKDRFSAERLKGVDSTLKIQPAKLEDSAVYLCASSPWDRAGEKLFFGSGTQLSVL.